Sequencing of this T cell receptor (beta chain) was carried out in a study of blood T cells in healthy people across ages. A second roughly 6 to 11 cycle PCR used barcoded and J-beta primers. TCRdb reprocessed the 5' RACE reads with MiXCR, giving one entry per CDR3 protein. The table includes around 1.7 million distinct CDR3 sequences, 28% detected once. After removal of 3 bases from V and 5 bases from J, the junction contained 4 bases not matched to a gene. Looked up from germline, CDR1 is DFQATT and CDR2 is SNEGSKA (reference sequence). The CDR3 runs to 15 residues. The TCR was taken from a woman aged 30 to 39 in good health. The sample consisted of blood. The chain uses TRBV20-1 and TRBJ1-6, with 10 bases fitting TRBD1. CDR3 residues: CSASGGQGDNSPLHF. The CDR3 coding sequence is TGCAGTGCTAGCGGCGGACAGGGGGATAATTCACCCCTCCACTTT.